This TCR beta chain was recovered during a study of CD8 T cells in ankylosing spondylitis (dated by TCRdb to about 2017). Background on the whole study: The study set out to find disease-linked TCR variants by profiling T cell receptor beta repertoires in ankylosing spondylitis patients and healthy donors. Peripheral blood was sampled, and synovial fluid was also collected from ankylosing spondylitis patients. The full study cohort was made up of 25 ankylosing spondylitis patients and approximately 100 healthy donors. The paper as a whole reports these results and caveats: Some motif variants were previously reported in synovial fluid and blood of reactive arthritis patients, suggesting common disease-initiation mechanisms. A CD8+ phenotype was shown by the disease-linked clones, which were found at relatively low frequencies in peripheral blood. Blood from ankylosing spondylitis patients appeared to be characterized by a TCR beta motif composed of under ten highly homologous amino acid variants. Significant enrichment of the disease-linked clones was reported in matched synovial fluid samples from ankylosing spondylitis patients.

Worth noting for this clonotype: Its antigen specificity is not known. No qualities accompany the bases; no much larger clone lies one base away.

Sequences SGHRS (CDR1) and YFSETQ (CDR2) are obtained from the germline V gene. V ends up 3 bases short and J 8 bases short, with an unmatched junction base count of 4. From its cysteine to its phenylalanine, the CDR3 spans 12 amino acids. Left in the record is the CDR3 DNA by itself, 36 bases read in frame from the first base. Sequencing was carried out with an Illumina HiSeq 2500. TCR beta libraries were prepared by quantitative 5'-RACE with molecular barcodes. The study's own analysis went as follows. Disease-linked TCR variants were identified with a new computational method built on a probabilistic model of VDJ rearrangement. In TCRdb, the public reads were trimmed at Q25 with fastp and aligned with MiXCR, with productive beta chains retained. Each entry merges the rows of one CDR3 protein and shows their most common DNA and genes. TCRdb's processing, not the authors' own work, is the source of the V and J calls. Here the sample has some 290,000 distinct CDR3 sequences; around 18% occur a single time. The ten largest clones represent around 8% of the sample.

The sequenced sample consisted of blood, either unsorted or a sorted T cell fraction (not recorded which). The chain is made from TRBV5-1 and TRBJ1-1; TRBD1 fits 7 bases in the junction. This TCR was sampled from a male donor with ankylosing spondylitis or in good health (not recorded which). The CDR3 region reads CASSWLGQEAFF. The nucleotide sequence reads as follows: TGCGCCAGCAGCTGGCTGGGACAGGAAGCTTTCTTT.